This TCR beta chain emerged from a study of PD-1 blockade in classical Hodgkin lymphoma. Time point denoted: cycle 4 day 1 (C4D1), after around six weeks of nivolumab. Every patient had relapsed following autologous stem cell transplantation, and cohorts differed in brentuximab vedotin exposure. Method: immunoSEQ multiplex PCR; TCRdb's copy keeps in-frame clones and lacks some. The table records about 23,000 clones, approximately 87% of them present only once. On this clone: The antigen remains unidentified.

The CDR3 is 16 amino acids. Germline CDR1 and CDR2: SGHVS and FNYEAQ. V was shortened by 5 bases and J by 1 base, with 14 bases between the two germline ends. Study outcomes and limitations: Some patients began nivolumab under 1 year after ASCT. These patients were excluded from later analyses.

This TCR came from a human donor with classical Hodgkin lymphoma. This chain links TRBV7-6 with TRBJ2-2; D gene unclear. The sample in question was peripheral blood mononuclear cells (PBMCs), obtained before the fourth cycle of nivolumab. The DNA of the CDR3 is TGTGCCAGCAGCCGTGTGGTTGTGGGGAACACCGGGGAGCTGTTTTTT. It translates to CASSRVVVGNTGELFF.